This TCR beta chain was observed in a study of blood T cell repertoires in COVID-19. Study as a whole: Material from acute and convalescent COVID-19 was sourced from the United States, Italy and Spain. From T cells, B-cell-depleted T cells, or PBMCs came the material, which was cDNA or gDNA.

Per the germline V gene, CDR1 is SGHNT and CDR2 is YENEEA. The CDR3 runs to 17 residues. The junction had 7 bases not matched to a gene; V was cut back by 5 bases and J by 1 base. In terms of age and location, participants ranged from roughly 18 to 89 years and lived in roughly 22 US areas. Before being deemed recovered, Cohort 3 donors had two negative PCRs, clearance, or symptom resolution. This clone was detected only once. The data were produced by immunoSEQ multiplex PCR, yet TCRdb's version contains in-frame clones alone and is incomplete. The sample includes about 400,000 clones, roughly 91% of them seen just once.

The receptor was derived from a woman aged 25 to 39 who had recovered from COVID-19. The sample was PBMCs or T cells enriched from blood (not recorded which). This sequence joins TRBV11-3 and TRBJ1-3; TRBD1 agrees at 11 bases. In DNA, the CDR3 is TGTGCCAGCAGCCTCAGGACAGGGGGCTCTTCTGGAAACACCATATATTTT. It translates to CASSLRTGGSSGNTIYF.